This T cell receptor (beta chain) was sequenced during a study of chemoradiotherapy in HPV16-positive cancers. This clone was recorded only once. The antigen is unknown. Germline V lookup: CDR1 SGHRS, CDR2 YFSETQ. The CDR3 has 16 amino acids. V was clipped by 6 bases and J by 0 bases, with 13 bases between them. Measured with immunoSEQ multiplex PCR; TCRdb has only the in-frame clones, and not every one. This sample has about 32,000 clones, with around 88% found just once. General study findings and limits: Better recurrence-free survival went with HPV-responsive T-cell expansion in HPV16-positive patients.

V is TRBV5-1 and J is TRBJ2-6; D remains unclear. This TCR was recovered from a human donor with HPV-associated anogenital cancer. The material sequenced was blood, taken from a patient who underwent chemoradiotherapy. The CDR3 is CASTREALSGANVLTF. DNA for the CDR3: TGCGCCAGCACCCGAGAGGCCCTCTCTGGGGCCAACGTCCTGACTTTC.